The rows below give T cell receptor beta chains drawn from one sample of a study of CD8 T cells in Susac syndrome. TCRdb passed the immunoSEQ multiplex PCR reads through MiXCR, listing each CDR3 protein once. The sample yields about 300,000 distinct CDR3 sequences, about 91% seen once. The sequenced sample was CD8+ T cells from PBMCs. The source is a human donor with multiple sclerosis. CDR3s include the opening cysteine and the closing phenylalanine or tryptophan. D genes are given only for firm matches. Clone size appears in some rows only: once, few, many, or a class for an expanded clone.

clone_size j_call v_call d_call cdr3_nt cdr3_aa
. TRBJ2-7 TRBV27 TRBD1 TGTGCCAGCAGTCTGGCCAGGGGGCAAGCCTACGAGCAGTACTTC CASSLARGQAYEQYF
. TRBJ2-7 TRBV15 . TGTGCCACCAGCAGAGGTAGGGCAGAGCGGTACGAGCAGTACTTC CATSRGRAERYEQYF
. TRBJ2-7 TRBV7-9 TRBD1 TGTGCCAGCAGTCCGGCCCGGGACAGGGTATACCACGAGCAGTACTTC CASSPARDRVYHEQYF
. TRBJ2-1 TRBV7-8 TRBD2 TGTGCCAGCAGCCCACTAGCGGGAGTCGATGGCGGTGAGCAGTTCTTC CASSPLAGVDGGEQFF
. TRBJ2-1 TRBV20-1 TRBD1 TGCAGCGCCCCGGGACAGGGTTACAATGAGCAGTTCTTC CSAPGQGYNEQFF
. TRBJ2-6 TRBV21-1 . TGTGCCAGCAGCAAAGTCCACCAAATGGGCTCTGGGGCCAACGTCCTGACTTTC CASSKVHQMGSGANVLTF
. TRBJ2-1 TRBV12-3/TRBV12-4 . TGTGCCAGCTTTTTGGTCTCGGGAACGACGGACAATGAGCAGTTCTTC CASFLVSGTTDNEQFF
. TRBJ2-7 TRBV9 TRBD2 TGTGCCAGCAGCGTTAGCGGGACTACCTCCTACGAGCAGTACTTC CASSVSGTTSYEQYF
. TRBJ1-5 TRBV7-2 . TGTGCCAGCAGTTACACCGGGGTTTGGAATCAGCCCCAGCATTTT CASSYTGVWNQPQHF
. TRBJ1-2 TRBV6-6 . TGTGCCAGCAGTTACTCTAGAGGCTACACCTTC CASSYSRGYTF
. TRBJ2-5 TRBV7-9 . TGTGCCAGCAGCTCGCCTACCCGGCCAGAGACCCAGTACTTC CASSSPTRPETQYF
. TRBJ1-5 TRBV27 . TGTGCCAGCAGTCCTGGGGGAACCGGCCTACAGCCCCAGCATTTT CASSPGGTGLQPQHF
. TRBJ2-1 TRBV30 . TGTGCCTGGAGCCACGGCAGGGAGCAGTTCTTC CAWSHGREQFF
. TRBJ2-7 TRBV4-3 . TGCGCCAGCAGCCAAGATTACTCCCCGACAGAATTATCCTACGAGCAGTACTTC CASSQDYSPTELSYEQYF
. TRBJ2-2 TRBV27 . TGTGCCAGCAGTCAACAGCTTTCGACGAACACCGGGGAGCTGTTTTTT CASSQQLSTNTGELFF
once TRBJ2-2 TRBV20-1 . TGCAGTGCTAGGCCGGGACCAGAGTACACCGGGGAGCTGTTTTTT CSARPGPEYTGELFF
. TRBJ2-1 TRBV6-2/TRBV6-3 . TGTGCCAGCAGTTACGGTGGGGGTGATAATGAGCAGTTCTTC CASSYGGGDNEQFF
. TRBJ2-5 TRBV6-1 TRBD2 TGTGCCAGCAGCCTCCTAGCGGGAGGGGAGACCCAGTACTTC CASSLLAGGETQYF
. TRBJ2-1 TRBV20-1 TRBD2 TGCAGTGCTTATTACGGACTAGCGGGACGGAATGAGCAGTTCTTC CSAYYGLAGRNEQFF
. TRBJ2-7 TRBV9 TRBD2 TGTGCCAGCAGCGTAGGTGCCGGGAGGCGGAACGAGCAGTACTTC CASSVGAGRRNEQYF
. TRBJ2-1 TRBV20-1 . TGCAGTGCTAGAGGGGAAGGGCTGGGGAACAATGAGCAGTTCTTC CSARGEGLGNNEQFF
. TRBJ2-1 TRBV15 . TGTGCCACCAGCAGAGCCTCTTACGGTGTCTACAATGAGCAGTTCTTC CATSRASYGVYNEQFF
. TRBJ1-2 TRBV7-2 . TGTGCCAGCAGCTCAACACCCGATAACTATGGCTACACCTTC CASSSTPDNYGYTF
. TRBJ1-1 TRBV11-3 TRBD1 TGTGCCAGCAGCACAGGACAGGGGGGGAACACTGAAGCTTTCTTT CASSTGQGGNTEAFF
. TRBJ2-7 TRBV20-1 TRBD2 TGCAGTGCTAGGACTAGCGGAGACTACGAGCAGTACTTC CSARTSGDYEQYF
. TRBJ2-5 TRBV6-2/TRBV6-3 . TGTGCCAGCAGTTACTCGAGTATCTCCCAACAACTCGACAGGAACGACCAAGAGACCCAGTACTTC CASSYSSISQQLDRNDQETQYF
. TRBJ1-4 TRBV19 . TGTGCCAGTAGAGTTAATGAAAAACTGTTTTTT CASRVNEKLFF
. TRBJ2-5 TRBV5-5 TRBD2 TGTGCCAGCAGCCCAAGGCCCCCCCAGACTAGCGGGAAAGAGACCCAGTACTTC CASSPRPPQTSGKETQYF
. TRBJ2-1 TRBV19 TRBD2 TGTGCCAGCCTGGCGGGGGGCGGCCACAATGAGCAGTTCTTC CASLAGGGHNEQFF
. TRBJ1-5 TRBV9 . TGTGCCAGCAGCGTAGGGGGTACTCAGCCCCAGCATTTT CASSVGGTQPQHF
. TRBJ2-1 TRBV28 . TGTGCCAGCAGTTTAGAAGCGATGTTACAGAATGAGCAGTTCTTC CASSLEAMLQNEQFF
. TRBJ1-3 TRBV2 . TGTGCCAGCAGGGAGGGAGTCACCATATATTTT CASREGVTIYF
. TRBJ2-5 TRBV29-1 . TGCAGCGTCTGGTGGGAGACCCAGTACTTC CSVWWETQYF
. TRBJ1-1 TRBV25-1 . TGTGCCAGCAGTGCCTGGGGGGCCTCGGGTGGTTTCTTT CASSAWGASGGFF
. TRBJ2-1 TRBV7-9 . TGTGCCACCACCGTCTACAATGAGCAGTTCTTC CATTVYNEQFF
. TRBJ2-1 TRBV20-1 TRBD1 TGCAGTGCCCCAGGGGGCCGGGACTACAATGAGCAGTTCTTC CSAPGGRDYNEQFF
. TRBJ1-4 TRBV7-8 . TGTGCCAGCAGCCCAATAGGCGGGACACCGAATGAAAAACTGTTTTTT CASSPIGGTPNEKLFF
few TRBJ1-2 TRBV6-2/TRBV6-3 . TGTGCCAGCAGTTACGAGCAGCACTATGGCTACACCTTC CASSYEQHYGYTF
. TRBJ1-1 TRBV12-3/TRBV12-4 . TGTGCCAGCAGTTTATGGCAGGGCATAACCACGAACACTGAAGCTTTCTTT CASSLWQGITTNTEAFF
. TRBJ2-7 TRBV3-1 TRBD2 TGTGCCAGCAGCCCCCCTAGCGGGACCAGCTCCTACGAGCAGTACTTC CASSPPSGTSSYEQYF
. TRBJ2-5 TRBV24-1 TRBD1 TGTGCCACCAGTGACGGGGACAGACAAGAGACCCAGTACTTC CATSDGDRQETQYF
. TRBJ1-1 TRBV19 . TGTGCCAGTAGTGCCCCCTCGGACATGTCGCTGAACACTGAAGCTTTCTTT CASSAPSDMSLNTEAFF
. TRBJ2-6 TRBV6-5 . TGTGCCAGCAGTTACTACCGGGCTGGGGCCAACGTCCTGACTTTC CASSYYRAGANVLTF
. TRBJ2-1 TRBV14 TRBD2 TGTGCCAGCAGCCGGGGACTAGCGGGGTGGGATGAGCAGTTCTTC CASSRGLAGWDEQFF
. TRBJ2-1 TRBV27 TRBD1 TGTGCCAGCGCGGACAGGGAGACCTCCTACAATGAGCAGTTCTTC CASADRETSYNEQFF
. TRBJ2-5 TRBV2 . TGTGCCAGCAGTGACAAGGCACAGACCCAGTACTTC CASSDKAQTQYF
. TRBJ1-4 TRBV19 . TGTGCCAGTAAGGGGGAAAAACTGTTTTTT CASKGEKLFF
. TRBJ1-2 TRBV27 TRBD1 TGTGCCAGCAGTTTAAGGGGACAGGCAAACTATGGCTACACCTTC CASSLRGQANYGYTF
. TRBJ2-7 TRBV27 . TGTGCCAGCAGCGCTAGCCCAACCTCCTACGAGCAGTACTTC CASSASPTSYEQYF
few TRBJ2-7 TRBV20-1 . TGCAGTGCTAGAGACTACCAATACGAGCAGTACTTT CSARDYQYEQYF
. TRBJ2-3 TRBV6-2/TRBV6-3 TRBD2 TGTGCCAGCAGTTACGGAACTAGCGGGGATCGCACAGATACGCAGTATTTT CASSYGTSGDRTDTQYF
. TRBJ1-2 TRBV7-8 . TGTGCCAGCAGCCAATCTTCAGGGGCGGGCTATGGCTACACCTTC CASSQSSGAGYGYTF
. TRBJ2-7 TRBV28 TRBD1 TGTGCCAGCAGTTTGCAAGGACAGGGTATTAGGCAGTACTTC CASSLQGQGIRQYF
. TRBJ2-1 TRBV20-1 . TGCAGTGCTAGACTCCTCCGCTCAGGCAATGAGCAGTTCTTC CSARLLRSGNEQFF
. TRBJ2-7 TRBV2 . TGTGCCAGCAGATACGGCGACGAGCAGTACTTC CASRYGDEQYF